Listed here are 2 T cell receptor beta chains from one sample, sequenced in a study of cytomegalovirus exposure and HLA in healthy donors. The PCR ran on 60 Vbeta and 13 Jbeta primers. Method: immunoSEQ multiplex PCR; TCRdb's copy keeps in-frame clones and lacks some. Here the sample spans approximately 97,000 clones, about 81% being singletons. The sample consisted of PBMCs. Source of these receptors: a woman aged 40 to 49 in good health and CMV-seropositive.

In DNA, the CDR3 is TGCAGCGTTGCGCAGGGGGGTACTGTCGACGAGCAGTACTTC. Amino acid sequence: CSVAQGGTVDEQYF. The chain combines TRBV29-1 with TRBJ2-7, with D tentatively TRBD1 (7 bases). The V end lost 4 bases, the J end lost 5 bases, and 18 bases lay between the germline ends. The germline V gene has CDR1 SQVTM and CDR2 ANQGSEA. CDR3 size: 14 residues.

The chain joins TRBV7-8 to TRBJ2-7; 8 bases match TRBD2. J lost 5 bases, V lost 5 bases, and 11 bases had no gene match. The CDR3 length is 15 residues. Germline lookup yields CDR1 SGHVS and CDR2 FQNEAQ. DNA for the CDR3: TGTGCCAGCAGCCGAACCGGGACTAGGCTGGACGAGCAGTACTTC. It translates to CASSRTGTRLDEQYF.